Listed here is a single T cell receptor (beta chain). These data are taken from a study of T cell responses to AZD1222 COVID-19 vaccine. Assay used: immunoSEQ multiplex PCR; TCRdb lists only in-frame clones, some missing. Seen here are some 150,000 clones, approximately 90% observed once, and the top ten hold roughly 3%. The sequences come from peripheral blood, collected 28 days after the second AZD1222 dose. This receptor was obtained from an adult who received the AZD1222 COVID-19 vaccine.

This CDR3 reads CASSFQGLTEAFF. CDR3 bases: TGTGCCAGCAGCTTTCAGGGGTTAACTGAAGCTTTCTTT. The chain links TRBV11-2 to TRBJ1-1; maybe TRBD1 (6 bases). The V end lost 3 bases, the J end lost 5 bases, and 10 bases lay between the germline ends. CDR1 and CDR2 (germline): SGHAT, FQNNGV. The CDR3 runs to 13 residues. Full variable domain (missing parts from reference TRBV11-2 and TRBJ1-1): EAGVAQSPRYKIIEKRQSVAFWCNPISGHATLYWYQQILGQGPKLLIQFQNNGVVDDSQLPKDRFSAERLKGVDSTLKIQPAKLEDSAVYLCASSFQGLTEAFFGQGTRLTVV.